The entry below describes one T cell receptor beta chain. Its specificity is unknown. This sample is part of a study of monozygotic twins with inflammatory bowel disease. Notes on the study in general: Whereas healthy co-twins had higher TCRbeta diversity (inverse Simpson), IBD patients had lower diversity.

This CDR3 has 15 amino acids. Looked up from germline, CDR1 is MNHEY and CDR2 is SVGEGT. From the 5' RACE reads, TCRdb lists one entry per CDR3 protein and no DNA. The table lists 300,000 to 400,000 distinct CDR3 sequences. The sequenced sample consisted of blood. This TCR derives from a human donor with ulcerative colitis or Crohn's disease, or a healthy co-twin of an affected twin (not recorded which). The chain has TRBV6-2 or TRBV6-3 and TRBJ2-3. The CDR3 loop reads CASSYSGSSTDTQYF.